These T cell receptor beta chains were read from a single sample in a study of T cells in localized non-small cell lung cancer. Profiled with immunoSEQ multiplex PCR; TCRdb holds only in-frame clones, not every one. The sample has roughly 21,000 clones, 90% seen once. Sequencing was performed on peripheral blood, taken before any cancer treatment. These receptors originate from a woman aged 40-69 years with stage I lung adenocarcinoma. The CDR3 runs from the conserved cysteine through the conserved F or W. The D gene is left open where the match is weak. Clone size is not always given. Where it is, it says once, few, many or a class for expanded clones.

CDR3 protein | CDR3 DNA | J gene | clone size | D gene | V gene
CASKELADNTGELFF | TGTGCCAGCAAAGAACTAGCGGATAACACCGGGGAGCTGTTTTTT | TRBJ2-2 | NA | TRBD2 | TRBV28
CAWSVRGKGYGYTF | TGTGCCTGGAGTGTTAGAGGGAAGGGCTATGGCTACACCTTC | TRBJ1-2 | NA | NA | TRBV30
CAIAGGADTQYF | TGTGCCATCGCAGGGGGAGCAGATACGCAGTATTTT | TRBJ2-3 | NA | TRBD1 | TRBV10-3
CASSQLGTERSGSGANVLTF | TGCGCCAGCAGCCAACTTGGGACGGAGAGGTCCGGCTCTGGGGCCAACGTCCTGACTTTC | TRBJ2-6 | NA | NA | TRBV4-1
CASTSGKRYQETQYF | TGTGCCAGCACTAGCGGGAAAAGGTACCAAGAGACCCAGTACTTC | TRBJ2-5 | once | TRBD2 | TRBV28
CASSLWDSQYTF | TGTGCCAGCAGCTTGTGGGACAGCCAATACACCTTC | TRBJ1-2 | NA | TRBD1 | TRBV5-6
CASSPTTGGVKQFF | TGTGCCAGCAGCCCGACGACGGGGGGAGTTAAGCAGTTCTTC | TRBJ2-1 | few | TRBD2 | TRBV11-2
CSVGTPSSYEQYF | TGCAGCGTAGGGACTCCAAGCTCCTACGAGCAGTACTTC | TRBJ2-7 | NA | NA | TRBV29-1
CASSFGLAGLFNEQFF | TGTGCCAGCAGCTTCGGACTAGCGGGACTATTCAATGAGCAGTTCTTC | TRBJ2-1 | NA | TRBD2 | TRBV11-2
CASSGEGGTQYF | TGTGCCAGCAGTGGAGAAGGAGGTACGCAGTATTTT | TRBJ2-3 | NA | NA | TRBV2
CATYRQGTETQYF | TGTGCCACTTACCGACAGGGTACGGAGACCCAGTACTTC | TRBJ2-5 | few | TRBD1 | TRBV28
CASRDRNEKLFF | TGTGCCAGTCGGGACAGGAATGAAAAACTGTTTTTT | TRBJ1-4 | NA | TRBD1 | TRBV19
CASHQTVDSGYTF | TGTGCCAGCCACCAGACTGTCGATAGTGGCTACACCTTC | TRBJ1-2 | NA | NA | TRBV18
CASSYGQGPYSNQPQHF | TGTGCCAGCAGCTACGGACAGGGGCCGTATAGCAATCAGCCCCAGCATTTT | TRBJ1-5 | NA | TRBD1 | TRBV5-6
CATSSSWQGAPRTNTEAFF | TGTGCCACCAGCAGTTCCTGGCAGGGGGCCCCTCGAACGAACACTGAAGCTTTCTTT | TRBJ1-1 | once | TRBD1 | TRBV15
CASSLVRGAGETQYF | TGTGCCAGCAGTTTAGTGCGGGGGGCGGGCGAGACCCAGTACTTC | TRBJ2-5 | NA | TRBD2 | TRBV27
CASSLEGPGGYGYTF | TGCGCCAGCAGCTTGGAAGGGCCCGGGGGCTATGGCTACACCTTC | TRBJ1-2 | NA | NA | TRBV5-1
CAWRFFPGQGKSEAFF | TGTGCCTGGAGGTTTTTTCCGGGACAGGGGAAATCTGAAGCTTTCTTT | TRBJ1-1 | NA | TRBD1 | TRBV30
CASSQDHTGGSYEQYF | TGCGCCAGCAGCCAAGATCACACAGGGGGTTCCTACGAGCAGTACTTC | TRBJ2-7 | NA | TRBD1 | TRBV4-3
CASSHSVSTGLNEKLFF | TGTGCCAGCTCACACTCAGTTTCGACAGGTCTTAATGAAAAACTGTTTTTT | TRBJ1-4 | NA | NA | TRBV18
CASSPGLAVDTGELFF | TGTGCCAGCAGCCCGGGACTAGCGGTTGACACCGGGGAGCTGTTTTTT | TRBJ2-2 | once | TRBD2 | TRBV11-3
CASSSRSEAFF | TGTGCCAGCAGTTCCCGGTCCGAAGCTTTCTTT | TRBJ1-1 | NA | NA | TRBV27
CASRGGNTYNEQFF | TGTGCCAGCAGAGGCGGGAATACCTACAATGAGCAGTTCTTC | TRBJ2-1 | NA | NA | TRBV7-2
CASSLMGGSADTQYF | TGCGCCAGCAGCTTGATGGGCGGGAGCGCAGATACGCAGTATTTT | TRBJ2-3 | few | TRBD2 | TRBV5-1
CASSQDLGNNEKLFF | TGCGCCAGCAGCCAAGATTTGGGGAATAATGAAAAACTGTTTTTT | TRBJ1-4 | NA | NA | TRBV4-1
CASSAVGGGSPGEAFF | TGTGCCAGCAGCGCCGTGGGGGGGGGAAGCCCCGGTGAAGCTTTCTTT | TRBJ1-1 | NA | NA | TRBV9
CASSPGRLTDTQYF | TGTGCCAGCTCCCCGGGGCGGCTCACAGATACGCAGTATTTT | TRBJ2-3 | NA | NA | TRBV6-4
CASRGGRAGEDTQYF | TGTGCCAGCAGGGGAGGGAGGGCCGGGGAAGATACGCAGTATTTT | TRBJ2-3 | NA | TRBD2 | TRBV27
CASSWTGVGNTIYF | TGTGCCAGCAGCTGGACAGGGGTTGGAAACACCATATATTTT | TRBJ1-3 | few | TRBD1 | TRBV5-6
CASSVALSSGQTTHNEQFF | TGTGCCAGCAGCGTAGCCCTTTCTAGCGGACAGACGACACACAATGAGCAGTTCTTC | TRBJ2-1 | NA | NA | TRBV9
CATEGGPDEQYF | TGCGCCACCGAAGGAGGGCCTGACGAGCAGTACTTC | TRBJ2-7 | NA | NA | TRBV10-2
CASSPTDATLSGYTF | TGCGCCAGCAGCCCGACGGACGCAACCCTAAGTGGCTACACCTTC | TRBJ1-2 | NA | NA | TRBV5-1
CASSLTAGGPETQYF | TGTGCCAGCAGCTTAACAGCGGGAGGGCCAGAGACCCAGTACTTC | TRBJ2-5 | NA | TRBD2 | TRBV7-3
CASSEDGLPTEKLFF | TGTGCCAGCAGTGAAGATGGACTGCCGACTGAAAAACTGTTTTTT | TRBJ1-4 | NA | NA | TRBV2
CASSHSGWETQYF | TGTGCCAGCAGCCACTCCGGATGGGAGACCCAGTACTTC | TRBJ2-5 | NA | NA | TRBV5-8
CVSSSISNQPQHF | TGTGTCAGCAGCTCTATCAGCAATCAGCCCCAGCATTTT | TRBJ1-5 | NA | NA | TRBV5-8
CASSLDGGQETQYF | TGCGCCAGCAGCTTGGACGGCGGACAAGAGACCCAGTACTTC | TRBJ2-5 | NA | NA | TRBV5-1
CAIRERRDRFYGYTF | TGTGCCATCAGGGAACGCCGGGACAGATTCTATGGCTACACCTTC | TRBJ1-2 | NA | TRBD1 | TRBV10-3
CASGLKGPSGGTGELFF | TGTGCCAGCGGTCTCAAGGGGCCGTCCGGGGGCACCGGGGAGCTGTTTTTT | TRBJ2-2 | NA | NA | TRBV7-6
CASSPRTSGSDIHEQYF | TGTGCCAGCAGCCCAAGGACTAGCGGGAGTGATATCCACGAGCAGTACTTC | TRBJ2-7 | NA | TRBD2 | TRBV5-4
CASSPLGPYNEQFF | TGTGCCAGCAGCCCACTAGGTCCCTACAATGAGCAGTTCTTC | TRBJ2-1 | few | NA | TRBV11-3
CASSRGGSGANVLTF | TGTGCCAGCAGTCGAGGGGGCTCTGGGGCCAACGTCCTGACTTTC | TRBJ2-6 | NA | NA | TRBV27
CSVETVADTQYF | TGCAGCGTTGAGACAGTGGCAGATACGCAGTATTTT | TRBJ2-3 | NA | NA | TRBV29-1
CASSYRDFSNQPQHF | TGTGCCAGCAGTTACCGGGACTTTAGCAATCAGCCCCAGCATTTT | TRBJ1-5 | NA | NA | TRBV6-5
CASRPSGAYEQYF | TGTGCCAGTAGGCCTAGCGGGGCCTACGAGCAGTACTTC | TRBJ2-7 | NA | TRBD2 | TRBV19